This record looks at one T cell receptor (beta chain) sequence and its context. This sample is part of a study of blood T cell repertoires in COVID-19. V was clipped by 4 bases and J by 4 bases; unmatched bases: 7. The CDR3 has 15 residues. The germline V gene encodes CDR1 SGHDT and CDR2 YYEEEE. Repertoires were generated with immunoSEQ multiplex PCR, while TCRdb's copy carries only in-frame clones and drops some. The data show 270,000 or so clones, 85% to 90% seen once. The sample was peripheral blood. This TCR derives from a woman in her 30s with COVID-19, enrolled during active disease. The rearrangement links TRBV5-6 to TRBJ1-5, with 8 bases identical to TRBD1. CDR3 nucleotides: TGTGCCAGCAGCCCCTCCGGACAGGGAAATCAGCCCCAGCATTTT. Its protein product is CASSPSGQGNQPQHF.